The clone carrying this T cell receptor beta chain was detected ten times or more. This entry belongs to a study of T cells in Graves' hyperthyroidism and ophthalmopathy. Study context: Initial diagnosis, before any treatment, was when peripheral blood was collected.

TCR beta CDR3 regions were amplified from RNA transcripts. Carried out on the TCR CDR3, a first-round RT-PCR used the HTBI primer set. TCRdb fed the multiplex PCR reads into MiXCR, producing one record per CDR3 protein. Among roughly 56,000 distinct CDR3 sequences, around 50% were seen once, and the ten largest hold roughly 12%. CDR3 length equals 18 residues. V lost 3 bases to trimming and J lost 5 bases; unmatched junction nucleotides: 13. The sample was blood. This clonotype originated in a woman aged 25 to 39 with Graves' ophthalmopathy. The gene calls are TRBV12-3 or TRBV12-4 and TRBJ1-5; 10 nucleotides line up with TRBD1. CDR3 nucleotide sequence: TGTGCCAGCAGTTTTAGTCGAGTAGGGACAGGGGATCATCAGCCCCAGCATTTT. This gives the protein CASSFSRVGTGDHQPQHF.